The rows below give T cell receptor beta chains drawn from one sample of a study of shared clonotypes between healthy human individuals. Repertoires were generated with immunoSEQ multiplex PCR, while TCRdb's copy carries only in-frame clones and drops some. Counted here are some 490,000 clones, roughly 80% occurring once; the ten biggest clones make up around 12%. Material for sequencing was PBMCs. These receptors were collected from a woman in her forties in good health. Some clones in this sample may be carry-over from other donors' samples. The CDR3 runs from the conserved cysteine through the conserved F or W. The order of the fields is V gene, CDR3 protein.

v_gene: TRBV7-3; CDR3aa: CASSLRTGVGYTF
v_gene: TRBV6-1; CDR3aa: CASSRGTVGQPQHF
v_gene: TRBV5-6; CDR3aa: CASSSLVVAGGLFF
v_gene: TRBV9; CDR3aa: CASSVADIPNEKLFF
v_gene: TRBV18; CDR3aa: CASSPQLAGLQETQYF
v_gene: TRBV5-1; CDR3aa: CASSFTRTGSYEQFF
v_gene: TRBV6-1; CDR3aa: CASSDLGINTGELFF
v_gene: TRBV2; CDR3aa: CASSGAGRQTGELFF
v_gene: TRBV28; CDR3aa: CASENSGTSGIQTQYF
v_gene: TRBV11-2; CDR3aa: CASSPRGTGGRGTEAFF
v_gene: TRBV11-3; CDR3aa: CASSLDRGETQYF
v_gene: TRBV2; CDR3aa: CASSEVGTQYF
v_gene: TRBV30; CDR3aa: CAWSVGAGSHF
v_gene: TRBV7-2; CDR3aa: CASSLGRAGNEKLFF
v_gene: TRBV13; CDR3aa: CASSDRDVETQYF
v_gene: TRBV27; CDR3aa: CASSLLAVSNQPQHF
v_gene: TRBV5-4; CDR3aa: CASSLQGRGTYEQYF
v_gene: TRBV6-6; CDR3aa: CASSLSGNRGNQPQHF
v_gene: TRBV7-2; CDR3aa: CASSLGLAGLTTGELFF
v_gene: TRBV28; CDR3aa: CASSFGGTYEQYF
v_gene: TRBV5-3; CDR3aa: CARSAFGGQIYQPQHF
v_gene: TRBV19; CDR3aa: CASSLGQGIYEQYF
v_gene: TRBV28; CDR3aa: CASTEGRAFDTIYF
v_gene: TRBV18; CDR3aa: CASSPPNTGELFF
v_gene: TRBV28; CDR3aa: CASSDGGVDGYTF
v_gene: TRBV19; CDR3aa: CASSGQGNTYEQYF
v_gene: TRBV7-2; CDR3aa: CASLGDEKLFF
v_gene: TRBV6-5; CDR3aa: CASSRGLAGTGELFF
v_gene: TRBV4-1; CDR3aa: CASSLGLAGSYIGSYNEQFF
v_gene: TRBV6-5; CDR3aa: CASTEGTEAFF
v_gene: TRBV5-1; CDR3aa: CASSLGPTNYEQYF
v_gene: TRBV19; CDR3aa: CASSITGQPYGYTF
v_gene: TRBV5-1; CDR3aa: CASSLGTWAGENQPQHF
v_gene: TRBV27; CDR3aa: CASSLLGFSSSGANVLTF
v_gene: TRBV29-1; CDR3aa: CSVFRGRNTDTQYF
v_gene: TRBV30; CDR3aa: CAWSGRENEKLFF
v_gene: TRBV7-2; CDR3aa: CASSLVGGLASSTDTQYF
v_gene: TRBV19; CDR3aa: CASSIPRPSNQPQHF
v_gene: TRBV2; CDR3aa: CASSESGYDGYTF
v_gene: TRBV4-3; CDR3aa: CASSQEAGFYSGANVLTF
v_gene: TRBV28; CDR3aa: CASSFMGGTDTQYF
v_gene: TRBV11-2; CDR3aa: CASSLDLEPMVRNF
v_gene: TRBV5-1; CDR3aa: CASSWVGEQGKAFF
v_gene: TRBV4-2; CDR3aa: CASSQVSASYNEQFF
v_gene: TRBV7-2; CDR3aa: CASSLRGRVYEQYF
v_gene: TRBV19; CDR3aa: CASSIGGVGGYEQYF
v_gene: TRBV5-6; CDR3aa: CASSLVAGTRNEKLFF
v_gene: TRBV28; CDR3aa: CASSLVWPSSYNEQFF
v_gene: TRBV7-6; CDR3aa: CASSGDWTGRSEQFF